Following are 15 T cell receptor beta chains from one sample sequenced in a study of T cell responses to AZD1222 COVID-19 vaccine. Libraries were prepared by immunoSEQ multiplex PCR; TCRdb keeps only in-frame clonotypes and omits some of them. Among over 150,000 clones, approximately 86% were seen once, and the ten largest hold about 2.5%. The specimen comprised peripheral blood, sampled on day 0 of AZD1222 vaccination. The receptors come from an adult in good health.

The chain combines TRBV4-2 with TRBJ2-1; 7 bases are a match to TRBD2. V was pared by 6 bases and J by 4 bases, with 9 bases of the junction left unmatched. Germline assignment: CDR1 LGHNA and CDR2 YNFKEQ. The CDR3 has 15 amino acids. The DNA for the CDR3 is TGTGCCAGCAGGCAGGCTAGCGGAGGGTACAATGAGCAGTTCTTC. Translation gives CASRQASGGYNEQFF.

The rearrangement links TRBV29-1 to TRBJ1-4, with D perhaps TRBD1 (5 bases). V lost 4 bases to trimming and J lost 3 bases, with 12 bases between them. The germline gives CDR1 SQVTM, CDR2 ANQGSEA. There are 14 residues in the CDR3. In nucleotides, the CDR3 is TGCAGCGTTGTCTTGGACACCGCTAATGAAAAACTGTTTTTT. As protein: CSVVLDTANEKLFF.

The gene calls are TRBV9 and TRBJ2-6, with D perhaps matching TRBD1 (6 bases). Trimming removed 1 base at V and 0 bases at J, with 11 bases between. This CDR3 contains 17 residues. Germline values: CDR1 SGDLS, CDR2 YYNGEE. DNA of the CDR3: TGTGCCAGCAGCGTACAGGGACAACCCTCTGGGGCCAACGTCCTGACTTTC. Protein product: CASSVQGQPSGANVLTF. Filled out from reference TRBV9 and TRBJ2-6, the complete variable domain reads DSGVTQTPKHLITATGQRVTLRCSPRSGDLSVYWYQQSLDQGLQFLIQYYNGEERAKGNILERFSAQQFPDLHSELNLSSLELGDSALYFCASSVQGQPSGANVLTFGAGSRLTVL.

This chain connects TRBV27 to TRBJ1-2; tentatively, D is TRBD1 (5 bases). Trimming stripped 5 bases from V and 7 bases from J, with 14 bases between. This CDR3 comprises 13 residues. CDR1 and CDR2 from the germline V gene are MNHEY and SMNVEV (reference sequence). The chain's CDR3 is CASSGGFQGGYTF. The CDR3 DNA reads TGTGCCAGCAGTGGGGGGTTTCAAGGTGGCTACACCTTC.

The rearrangement uses TRBV6-5 and TRBJ1-1; perhaps TRBD1 as D (6 bases). Germline V lookup: CDR1 MNHEY, CDR2 SVGAGI. V was trimmed by 0 bases and J by 6 bases, leaving 14 bases between them. The CDR3 loop spans 15 amino acids. This CDR3 is CASSYSNRAGAEAFF. In DNA form, the CDR3 reads TGTGCCAGCAGTTACTCAAACAGGGCAGGCGCTGAAGCTTTCTTT.

This chain joins TRBV12-3 or TRBV12-4 and TRBJ1-1, with 9 bases lining up with TRBD1. Trimming cost V 5 bases and J 4 bases; bases outside gene matches: 2. The CDR3 has 13 amino acids. CDR3 region: CASSKTGGTEAFF. The CDR3 region has the DNA TGTGCCAGCAGTAAGACAGGGGGCACTGAAGCTTTCTTT.

The gene calls are TRBV5-1 and TRBJ1-5; D call uncertain. CDR3 length: 14 residues. With 1 base removed from V and 8 bases from J, the gap between germline ends came to 13 bases. Germline lookup yields CDR1 SGHRS and CDR2 YFSETQ. CDR3 nucleotide sequence: TGCGCCAGCAGCTTGAGCGGGCTACCGGAGCCCCAGCATTTT. Its protein is CASSLSGLPEPQHF. Based on the CDR3 plus reference TRBV5-1 and TRBJ1-5, the full variable domain is KAGVTQTPRYLIKTRGQQVTLSCSPISGHRSVSWYQQTPGQGLQFLFEYFSETQRNKGNFPGRFSGRQFSNSRSEMNVSTLELGDSALYLCASSLSGLPEPQHFGDGTRLSIL.

The V gene is TRBV29-1, the J gene TRBJ1-1, with a possible D match to TRBD1 (5 bases). There are 14 residues in the CDR3. Trimming took 6 bases from V and 3 from J, leaving 17 bases between them. Germline loops: CDR1 SQVTM, CDR2 ANQGSEA. Here the CDR3 DNA reads TGCAGCGTCGTCAGACAGATTTCTTACACTGAAGCTTTCTTT. Translated, it gives CSVVRQISYTEAFF.

The chain combines TRBV4-1 with TRBJ1-1, with D tentatively TRBD1 (6 bases). CDR1 is MGHRA and CDR2 is YSYEKL in the germline V gene. There are 16 residues in the CDR3. V was pared by 3 bases and J by 10 bases, with 24 bases between. As DNA, the CDR3 is TGCGCCAGCAGCCAGGAATTCCGGGGGGGCCCCCCGGGAGCTTTCTTT. As protein: CASSQEFRGGPPGAFF.

The chain is built from TRBV18 and TRBJ1-1; D remains ambiguous. The CDR3 is 16 amino acids. Trimming took off 2 bases at V and 0 bases at J, with 13 bases between the two ends. CDR1 is KGHSH, CDR2 LQKENI, per germline. CDR3 DNA: TGTGCCAGCTCACCATATACGGCAGGCGTGAACACTGAAGCTTTCTTT. This sequence encodes CASSPYTAGVNTEAFF.

The V gene is TRBV29-1, the J gene TRBJ1-1; D not certain. CDR1 and CDR2 from the germline V gene are SQVTM and ANQGSEA. This CDR3 contains 11 residues. Trimming removed 8 bases from V and 1 base from J, with 8 bases in between. The CDR3 is CSLSENTEAFF. CDR3 nucleotide sequence: TGCAGCCTATCAGAGAACACTGAAGCTTTCTTT. Using reference TRBV29-1 and TRBJ1-1 for the parts outside the CDR3, the full variable domain is SAVISQKPSRDICQRGTSLTIQCQVDSQVTMMFWYRQQPGQSLTLIATANQGSEATYESGFVIDKFPISRPNLTFSTLTVSNMSPEDSSIYLCSLSENTEAFFGQGTRLTVV.

This clone was observed a handful of times. The genes are TRBV6-5 and TRBJ2-1; D may be TRBD2 (5 bases). V gave up 6 bases and J gave up 9 bases, with 15 bases separating them. The length of the CDR3 is 13 residues. CDR1 MNHEY and CDR2 SVGAGI come from the germline V gene. The CDR3 coding sequence is TGTGCCAGCAGCCACGGGGAGATGGGTGAGCAGTTCTTC. It is translated as CASSHGEMGEQFF.

The CDR3 nucleotides are TGCAGTGCTAGTTCTAGTAGGGGCACAGATACGCAGTATTTT. The encoded protein is CSASSSRGTDTQYF. V gene TRBV20-1 combines with J gene TRBJ2-3; D not certain. Trimming cost V 3 bases and J 1 base, with 11 bases left between them. Germline V gene data show CDR1 as DFQATT and CDR2 as SNEGSKA (reference sequence). The CDR3 is made up of 14 amino acids.

V usage is TRBV30 and J usage is TRBJ2-1; weak D call: TRBD2 (6 bases). The CDR3 is 13 amino acids. V shed 1 base and J shed 8 bases, with 12 bases lying between them. Germline CDR1 and CDR2: GTSNPN and SVGIG (reference sequence). The CDR3 coding sequence is TGTGCCTGGAGTGAGAGCGGGTTTTATGAGCAGTTCTTC. Protein: CAWSESGFYEQFF.

This chain joins TRBV6-5 and TRBJ1-1; no firm D call. The CDR3 loop spans 14 amino acids. Germline CDR1 MNHEY, CDR2 SVGAGI. V lost 2 bases and J 4 bases, leaving 11 bases between the germline ends. CDR3 region: CASSYKGMFTEAFF. CDR3 bases: TGTGCCAGCAGTTACAAGGGAATGTTCACTGAAGCTTTCTTT.